This T cell receptor (beta chain) derives from a study of T cells in Graves' hyperthyroidism and ophthalmopathy. Study-wide context: Upon initial diagnosis and before any treatment, peripheral blood was collected.

This clonotype was picked up many times. Antigen specificity is unknown. The study, taken as a whole, reports: Most clonotypes expanded in thyroid above 0.001 were likewise present in blood.

Amplified regions were TCR beta CDR3 sequences from RNA transcripts. Initially, a first-round RT-PCR of the TCR CDR3 employed the HTBI primer set. TCRdb used MiXCR to reprocess the multiplex PCR reads, holding one entry per CDR3 protein. The sample holds 93,000 or so distinct CDR3 sequences, about 45% seen once. CDR1 is LNHNV and CDR2 is YYDKDF in the germline V gene (reference sequence). This CDR3 is built from 18 residues. V dropped 0 bases and J dropped 5; count of bases not matched to a gene: 7. Thyroid ultrasound and orbital computed tomography, with clinical symptoms and serum thyroxine and TRAb, informed diagnoses.

This clonotype was obtained from a man aged 40-49 years with Graves' hyperthyroidism. What was sequenced was blood. The chain links TRBV15 to TRBJ2-5; 15 bases are a match to TRBD2. CDR3 protein: CATSRDWGTSGGRETQYF. CDR3 coding DNA: TGTGCCACCAGCAGAGATTGGGGGACTAGCGGGGGGCGGGAGACCCAGTACTTC.